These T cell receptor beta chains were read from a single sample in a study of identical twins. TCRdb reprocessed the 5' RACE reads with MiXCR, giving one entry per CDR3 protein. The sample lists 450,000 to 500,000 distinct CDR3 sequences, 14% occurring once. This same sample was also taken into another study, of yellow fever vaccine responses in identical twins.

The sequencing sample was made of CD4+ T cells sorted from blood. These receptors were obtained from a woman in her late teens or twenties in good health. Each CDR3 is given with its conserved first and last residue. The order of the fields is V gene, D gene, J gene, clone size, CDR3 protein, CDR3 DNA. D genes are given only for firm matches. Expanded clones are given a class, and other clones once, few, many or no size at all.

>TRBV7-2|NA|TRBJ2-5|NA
CASSLFGAGRVQETQYF
TGTGCCAGCAGCTTATTTGGCGCCGGCAGGGTTCAAGAGACCCAGTACTTC
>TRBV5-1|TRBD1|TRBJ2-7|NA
CASSLLGTGYHEQYF
TGCGCCAGCAGCTTGTTAGGGACAGGGTACCACGAGCAGTACTTC
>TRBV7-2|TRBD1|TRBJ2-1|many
CASSTPGTGSYNEQFF
TGTGCCAGCAGCACACCGGGGACAGGCTCCTACAATGAGCAGTTCTTC
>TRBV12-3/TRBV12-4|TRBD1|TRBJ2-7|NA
CASSLAQGQGTYEQYF
TGTGCCAGCAGTTTAGCGCAGGGACAGGGGACCTACGAGCAGTACTTC
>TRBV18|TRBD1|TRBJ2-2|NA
CASSLYRDRNGELFF
TGTGCCAGCTCCCTCTACCGGGACAGAAACGGGGAGCTGTTTTTT
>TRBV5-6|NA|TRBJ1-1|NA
CASSRGTPRRPVDAFF
TGTGCCAGCAGCCGGGGGACCCCGCGCCGCCCCGTTGACGCTTTCTTT
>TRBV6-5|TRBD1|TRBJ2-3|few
CASSYSTLTGGDTQYF
TGTGCCAGCAGTTACTCGACCCTTACAGGGGGAGATACGCAGTATTTT
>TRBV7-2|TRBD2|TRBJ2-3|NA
CASGTGRGSSTDTQYF
TGTGCCAGCGGGACTGGGCGGGGGTCGAGCACAGATACGCAGTATTTT
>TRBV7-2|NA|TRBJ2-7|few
CASSLMGAAYEQYF
TGTGCCAGCAGCTTAATGGGAGCGGCCTACGAGCAGTACTTC
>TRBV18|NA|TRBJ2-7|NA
CASSPPRSHEQYF
TGTGCCAGCTCACCCCCCAGGTCCCACGAGCAGTACTTC
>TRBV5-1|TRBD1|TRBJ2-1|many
CASSSERTGPNEQFF
TGCGCCAGCAGCTCCGAACGGACAGGCCCCAATGAGCAGTTCTTC
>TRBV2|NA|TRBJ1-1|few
CASSEEANTEAFF
TGTGCCAGCAGTGAAGAAGCGAACACTGAAGCTTTCTTT
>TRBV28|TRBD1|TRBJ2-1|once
CASSFPGTGGGGQFF
TGTGCCAGTAGTTTCCCCGGGACAGGGGGCGGTGGTCAGTTCTTC
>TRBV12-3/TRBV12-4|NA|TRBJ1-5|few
CASSLAVGRSNQPQHF
TGTGCCAGCAGCCTGGCTGTTGGCAGGAGCAATCAGCCCCAGCATTTT
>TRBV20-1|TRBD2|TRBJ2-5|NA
CSALITSGQETQYF
TGCAGTGCCCTCATTACTAGCGGGCAAGAGACCCAGTACTTC
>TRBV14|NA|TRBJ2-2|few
CASSQGLAGELFF
TGTGCCAGCAGCCAAGGGCTGGCCGGGGAGCTGTTTTTT
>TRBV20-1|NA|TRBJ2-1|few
CSAPSTRNLYNEQFF
TGCAGTGCTCCATCGACTAGGAACCTTTACAATGAGCAGTTCTTC
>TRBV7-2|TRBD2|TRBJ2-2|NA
CASSLSLAVNTGELFF
TGTGCCAGCAGCTTAAGTCTAGCGGTGAACACCGGGGAGCTGTTTTTT
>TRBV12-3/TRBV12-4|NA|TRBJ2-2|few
CASSPSGLAKNTGELFF
TGTGCCAGCAGCCCATCGGGGTTAGCGAAAAACACCGGGGAGCTGTTTTTT
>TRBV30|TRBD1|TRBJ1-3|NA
CAWSSPDRVPRNTIYF
TGTGCCTGGAGTTCCCCGGACAGGGTCCCGCGAAACACCATATATTTT
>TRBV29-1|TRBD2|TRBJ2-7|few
CSVAISAGTYEQYF
TGCAGCGTTGCGATCTCAGCGGGGACCTACGAGCAGTACTTC
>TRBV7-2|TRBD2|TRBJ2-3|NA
CASSLPGLAGVTDTQYF
TGTGCCAGCAGCTTACCGGGACTAGCGGGTGTGACAGATACGCAGTATTTT
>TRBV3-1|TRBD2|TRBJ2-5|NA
CASSHYGGGETQYF
TGTGCCAGCAGCCATTACGGCGGGGGAGAGACCCAGTACTTC
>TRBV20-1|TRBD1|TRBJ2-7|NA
CSARVRQGSYEQYF
TGCAGTGCTAGAGTCAGACAGGGTTCCTACGAGCAGTACTTC
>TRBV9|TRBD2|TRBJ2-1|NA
CASSVTSGGAHEQFF
TGTGCCAGCAGCGTAACCAGCGGGGGGGCCCATGAGCAGTTCTTC
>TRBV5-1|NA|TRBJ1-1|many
CASSLEGHPNTEAFF
TGCGCCAGCAGCTTGGAGGGACACCCCAACACTGAAGCTTTCTTT
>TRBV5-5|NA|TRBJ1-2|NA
CASSPGRANYGYTF
TGTGCCAGCAGCCCCGGGAGGGCAAACTATGGCTACACCTTC
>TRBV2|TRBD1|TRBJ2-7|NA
CASSPTGVKSYEQYF
TGTGCCAGCAGTCCGACAGGGGTAAAGAGCTACGAGCAGTACTTC
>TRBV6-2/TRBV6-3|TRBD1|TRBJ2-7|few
CASSYEGTGYYEQYF
TGTGCCAGCAGTTACGAAGGGACAGGGTACTACGAGCAGTACTTC
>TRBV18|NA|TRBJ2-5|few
CASSPTLGETQYF
TGTGCCAGCTCACCGACTTTGGGAGAGACCCAGTACTTC
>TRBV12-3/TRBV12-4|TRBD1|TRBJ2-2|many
CASRGGPNTGELFF
TGTGCCAGCCGAGGGGGCCCGAACACCGGGGAGCTGTTTTTT
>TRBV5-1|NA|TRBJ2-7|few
CASTVTGTQDSYEQYF
TGCGCCAGCACCGTAACCGGGACACAGGATTCCTACGAGCAGTACTTC
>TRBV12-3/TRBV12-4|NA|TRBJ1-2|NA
CASSLIGNYGYTF
TGTGCCAGCAGTTTGATAGGGAACTATGGCTACACCTTC
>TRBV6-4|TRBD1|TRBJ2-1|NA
CASSEGTGLGNEQFF
TGTGCCAGCAGTGAAGGGACAGGGCTGGGAAATGAGCAGTTCTTC
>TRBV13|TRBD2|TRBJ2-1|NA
CASSQAVAGAESYNEQFF
TGTGCCAGCAGCCAGGCGGTAGCGGGGGCCGAAAGCTACAATGAGCAGTTCTTC
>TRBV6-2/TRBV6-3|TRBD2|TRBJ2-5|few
CASRREFQETQYF
TGTGCCAGCAGGCGGGAGTTCCAAGAGACCCAGTACTTC
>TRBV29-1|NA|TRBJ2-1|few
CSVGIGKTYNEQFF
TGCAGCGTTGGGATTGGCAAAACCTACAATGAGCAGTTCTTC
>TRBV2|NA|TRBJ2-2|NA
CASTGKNTGELFF
TGTGCCAGCACGGGGAAGAACACCGGGGAGCTGTTTTTT
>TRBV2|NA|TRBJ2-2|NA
CASSSLYNTGELFF
TGTGCCAGCAGCTCGCTGTACAACACCGGGGAGCTGTTTTTT
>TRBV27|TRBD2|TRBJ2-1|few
CASMTSGVYNEQFF
TGTGCCAGCATGACTAGCGGGGTCTACAATGAGCAGTTCTTC